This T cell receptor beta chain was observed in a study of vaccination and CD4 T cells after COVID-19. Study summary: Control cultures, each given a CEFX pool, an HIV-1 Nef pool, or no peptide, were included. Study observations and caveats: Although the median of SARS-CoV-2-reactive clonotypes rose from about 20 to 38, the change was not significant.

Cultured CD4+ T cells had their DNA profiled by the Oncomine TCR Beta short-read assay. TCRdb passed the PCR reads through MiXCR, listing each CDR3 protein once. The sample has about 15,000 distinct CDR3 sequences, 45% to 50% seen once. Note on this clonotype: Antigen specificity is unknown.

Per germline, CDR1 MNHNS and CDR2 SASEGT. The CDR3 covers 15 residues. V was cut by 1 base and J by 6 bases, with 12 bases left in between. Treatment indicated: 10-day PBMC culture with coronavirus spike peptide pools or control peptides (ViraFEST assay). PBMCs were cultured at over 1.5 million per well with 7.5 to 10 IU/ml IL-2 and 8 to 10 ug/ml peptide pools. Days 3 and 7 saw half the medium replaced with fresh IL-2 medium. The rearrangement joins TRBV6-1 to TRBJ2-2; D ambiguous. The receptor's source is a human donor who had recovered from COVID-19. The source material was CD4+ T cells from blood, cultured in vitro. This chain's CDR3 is CASSEVLGYAGELFF. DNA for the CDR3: TGTGCCAGCAGTGAAGTCCTCGGGTACGCCGGGGAGCTGTTTTTT.